Each of the 20 T cell receptor beta chains below was sequenced from the same sample in a study of shared clonotypes between healthy human individuals. TCRdb's table, derived via immunoSEQ multiplex PCR, lists solely in-frame clones and lacks some. In the table there are roughly 700,000 clones, roughly 70% of which are singletons. Sequencing was carried out using memory CD4+ T cells sorted from blood. Subset meaning: CD45RA-negative fraction. All receptors come from a woman aged 25 to 39 in good health.

The chain employs TRBV30 and TRBJ1-3; D not resolved. Germline CDR1 is GTSNPN and CDR2 is SVGIG (reference sequence). The CDR3 totals 12 residues. Trimming removed 0 bases from V and 4 bases from J, with 4 bases in between. The CDR3 is CAWSVEGNTIYF. As DNA, the CDR3 is TGTGCCTGGAGTGTCGAGGGAAACACCATATATTTT.

V gene TRBV29-1 combines with J gene TRBJ2-2; possibly TRBD1 for D (6 bases). Trimming cost V 4 bases and J 2 bases, with 17 bases left between them. CDR1 is SQVTM and CDR2 is ANQGSEA in the germline V gene. The CDR3 totals 16 residues. The CDR3 sequence is CSVAGRTETNTGELFF. CDR3 nucleotide sequence: TGCAGCGTTGCGGGAAGGACAGAGACTAACACCGGGGAGCTGTTTTTT.

This clone was counted a few times. This sequence joins TRBV18 and TRBJ1-5; TRBD1 matches at 8 bases. Germline loops: CDR1 KGHSH, CDR2 LQKENI. V lost 1 base and J lost 2; bases outside the gene matches: 10. This CDR3 has 18 residues. CDR3 DNA: TGTGCCAGCTCACCACGGCCAGGGGGCGACGGGGGCAATCAGCCCCAGCATTTT. Its protein product is CASSPRPGGDGGNQPQHF.

The genes are TRBV21-1 and TRBJ2-7; the tabulated D call, TRBD1, remains unverified against the DNA. TRBV21-1 is shown as a pseudogene. The CDR3 loop spans 13 amino acids. CDR3 in amino acids: CASSPETGSEQYF. As DNA, the CDR3 is TGTGCCAGCAGCCCCGAGACAGGGTCTGAGCAGTACTTC.

The V gene is TRBV5-1, the J gene TRBJ2-5; D might be TRBD1 (8 bases). The V end was cut by 2 bases, the J end by 2 bases, with 13 bases between. CDR3 length: 15 residues. Germline values: CDR1 SGHRS, CDR2 YFSETQ. The CDR3 reads CASSFGQGGQETQYF. In DNA, the CDR3 is TGCGCCAGCAGCTTCGGACAGGGAGGGCAAGAGACCCAGTACTTC.

V gene TRBV28 combines with J gene TRBJ2-6; D not certain. Trimming removed 5 bases at V and 0 bases at J, with 11 bases between. CDR1 is MDHEN, CDR2 SYDVKM, per germline. CDR3 length: 16 amino acids. The DNA of the CDR3 is TGTGCCAGCAGTGCCCCTCGTCTCTCTGGGGCCAACGTCCTGACTTTC. Its translation is CASSAPRLSGANVLTF.

The chain combines TRBV19 with TRBJ1-1; 8 nucleotides line up with TRBD1. The CDR3 has 14 residues. The V segment lost 5 bases and the J segment 1 base; nucleotides outside the gene matches: 3. Germline V gene sequence: CDR1 LNHDA, CDR2 SQIVND (reference sequence). This chain's CDR3 is CASSVGQGNTEAFF. The CDR3 DNA follows: TGTGCCAGTAGTGTAGGACAGGGGAACACTGAAGCTTTCTTT.

This clone is a singleton in its sample. The chain joins TRBV28 to TRBJ1-1; no firm D call. V lost 11 bases to trimming and J lost 0 bases, with 19 bases between them. CDR3 size: 15 residues. CDR1 is MDHEN, CDR2 SYDVKM, per germline. CDR3 nucleotides: TGTGCCTTGAAACCGCTGCTTTCTATGAACACTGAAGCTTTCTTT. It translates to CALKPLLSMNTEAFF.

This chain joins TRBV10-3 and TRBJ2-2, with D perhaps TRBD2 (6 bases). In germline, CDR1 is ENHRY, CDR2 SYGVKD. The CDR3 consists of 13 residues. The V end was cut by 6 bases, the J end by 2 bases, with 7 bases between. The CDR3 sequence is CAIRDYNTGELFF. The DNA of the CDR3 is TGTGCCATCAGGGACTACAACACCGGGGAGCTGTTTTTT.

The CDR3 DNA is TGTGCCAGCAGCCAAGATGGGGGCAATGAGCAGTTCTTC. Its translation: CASSQDGGNEQFF. V and J are TRBV14 and TRBJ2-1; perhaps D is TRBD1 or TRBD2 (5 bases each). The CDR3 consists of 13 residues. Trimming left V 0 bases short and J 6 bases short, with 6 bases between. Germline loops: CDR1 SGHDN, CDR2 FVKESK.

This clone came up a few times. The rearrangement joins TRBV6-6 to TRBJ1-5; D is undetermined. Germline assignment: CDR1 MNHNY and CDR2 SVGAGI (reference sequence). Trimming stripped 5 bases from V and 9 bases from J, with 11 bases between. The CDR3 spans 12 residues. The CDR3 DNA sequence: TGTGCCAGCAGTCCCCTGCAATCGCCCCAGCATTTT. Translated: CASSPLQSPQHF.

This chain connects TRBV2 to TRBJ2-4, with a tentative D call TRBD2 (6 bases). CDR1 and CDR2 from the germline V gene are SNHLY and FYNNEI. This CDR3 region has 12 residues. Trimming pared 8 bases from V and 7 bases from J, leaving 12 bases between. CDR3 DNA: TGTGCCAGCTGCGGTGGAGGGAACATTCAGTACTTC. Its protein is CASCGGGNIQYF.

V is TRBV7-9 and J is TRBJ1-1; D uncertain. V was trimmed by 8 bases and J by 11 bases, leaving 21 bases between them. The germline V gene encodes CDR1 SEHNR and CDR2 FQNEAQ (reference sequence). The CDR3 consists of 13 residues. DNA for the CDR3: TGTGCCAGCGGCCGAGAAGGGCCCCAAGGGGCTTTCTTT. As protein: CASGREGPQGAFF.

The chain uses TRBV5-1 and TRBJ1-4, with no clear D. Germline loops: CDR1 SGHRS, CDR2 YFSETQ. The CDR3 totals 12 residues. Deletions cut 5 bases from V and 8 bases from J, with 10 bases between. CDR3 region: CASRSIPEKLFF. The CDR3 region has the DNA TGCGCCAGCAGATCCATTCCCGAAAAACTGTTTTTT.

Points on this clone: Mismatch with germline at one junction end may stem from a read error. This sequence joins TRBV2 and TRBJ2-1; D gene unclear. Per the germline V gene, CDR1 is SNHLY and CDR2 is FYNNEI. The CDR3 consists of 15 residues. This CDR3 reads CASREVGIAYNEQFF. In DNA form, the CDR3 reads TGTGCCAGCAGAGAAGTGGGAATAGCTTACAATGAGCAGTTCTTC.

The chain links TRBV18 to TRBJ1-1; D not resolved. The CDR3 runs to 15 residues. V shed 5 bases and J shed 6 bases, with 19 bases lying between them. Germline V gives CDR1 KGHSH, CDR2 LQKENI. The CDR3 bases are TGTGCCAGCTCAGATTTACGAGCGGCAAGCTCTGAAGCTTTCTTT. Translated: CASSDLRAASSEAFF.

The rearrangement links TRBV27 to TRBJ2-2; the D is unclear. CDR3 length equals 14 residues. The ends were cut back, 5 bases at V and 0 bases at J, with 7 bases in the middle. The germline gives CDR1 MNHEY, CDR2 SMNVEV (reference sequence). The CDR3 here is CASSKWSNTGELFF. The CDR3 DNA reads as TGTGCCAGCAGTAAGTGGTCGAACACCGGGGAGCTGTTTTTT.

Notes on this clone: Relative to the germline gene, one junction end is altered; a read error may explain this. V gene TRBV7-2 combines with J gene TRBJ2-3; 7 bases are a match to TRBD1. The CDR3 consists of 14 residues. Germline CDR1 SGHTA, CDR2 FQGNSA. The CDR3: CASSSTRTGRIENF. In DNA form, the CDR3 reads TGTGCCAGCAGCTCAACTCGGACAGGCAGGATTGAAAATTTT.

This clone was seen more than once but under ten times. This chain connects TRBV21-1 to TRBJ1-1. TRBV21-1 has pseudogene status. The CDR3 totals 20 residues. The DNA of the CDR3 is TGTGCCAGCAGCAAAAACGCAAAAACGCCTCAGGAGGAGCGGAACACTGAAGCTTTCTTT. Translation gives CASSKNAKTPQEERNTEAFF.

The V gene is TRBV2, the J gene TRBJ1-4, with D perhaps matching TRBD1 (5 bases). This CDR3 has 12 residues. The germline V gene has CDR1 SNHLY and CDR2 FYNNEI. V gave up 8 bases and J gave up 7 bases, with 11 bases separating them. CDR3 DNA: TGTGCCAGCGGAGGGGAGGGTGAAAAACTGTTTTTT. Amino acids: CASGGEGEKLFF.